This TCR beta chain was documented in a study of shared clonotypes between healthy human individuals. Study conclusions and caveats: Among the subsets, naive ones generally showed larger estimated richness than memory ones. Rarefaction analysis demonstrated incomplete sorted-subset sequencing notwithstanding large depth. All-four-donor shared clonotypes had higher generation probabilities than non-shared clonotypes did.

On this clone: Its antigen remains unknown.

CDR1 is SGDLS, CDR2 YYNGEE, per germline. The V and J ends lost 4 bases and 10 bases, in that order; junction bases with no gene match: 8. CDR3 size: 13 residues. The repertoire was sequenced with immunoSEQ multiplex PCR; TCRdb's copy has only in-frame clones and lacks some. The sample lists a few million clones, around nine tenths occurring once. Sequencing was done on a sample of naive CD4+ T cells sorted from blood. Subset of the sample: CD45RA+ positively selected. The chain is built from TRBV9 and TRBJ2-1; TRBD1 agrees at 7 bases. This sequence originates from a man younger than 35 in good health. In DNA, the CDR3 is TGTGCCAGCAGCCCCGACAGGGTAGGCGAGCAGTTCTTC. It specifies CASSPDRVGEQFF.